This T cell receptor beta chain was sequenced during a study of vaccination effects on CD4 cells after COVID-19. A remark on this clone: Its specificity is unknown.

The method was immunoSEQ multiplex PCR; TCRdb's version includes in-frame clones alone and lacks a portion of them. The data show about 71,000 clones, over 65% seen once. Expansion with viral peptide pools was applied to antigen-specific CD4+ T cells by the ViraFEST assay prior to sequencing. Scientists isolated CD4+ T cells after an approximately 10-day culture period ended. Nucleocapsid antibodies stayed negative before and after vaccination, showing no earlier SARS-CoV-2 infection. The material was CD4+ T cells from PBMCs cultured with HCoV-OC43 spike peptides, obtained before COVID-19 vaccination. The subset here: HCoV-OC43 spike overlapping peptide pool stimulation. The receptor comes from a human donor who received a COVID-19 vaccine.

The CDR3 DNA reads TGTGCCAGCAGGGGGACGAGGACCGGGGAGCTGTTTTTT. Translating it yields CASRGTRTGELFF. The genes are TRBV2 and TRBJ2-2; D tentatively reads TRBD1 or TRBD2 (5 bases each). This CDR3 has 13 residues. Germline V gene lookup returns CDR1 SNHLY and CDR2 FYNNEI. V dropped 6 bases and J dropped 5 bases, with 10 bases sitting between them.